Sequencing of this TCR beta chain was carried out in a study of blood T cell repertoires in COVID-19. About the study: Spain, Italy and the United States supplied samples that represented acute and convalescent COVID-19.

The data were produced by immunoSEQ multiplex PCR, yet TCRdb's version contains in-frame clones alone and is incomplete. Of 400,000 to 450,000 clones detected, roughly 90% appear once; the ten largest clones hold more than 1.4%. Trimming at V came to 4 bases and at J to 4 bases, leaving 6 bases not matched to a gene. Germline loops: CDR1 SGHKS, CDR2 YYEKEE (reference sequence). This CDR3 contains 15 residues. This TCR was sampled from a young woman with active or convalescent COVID-19. The chain is built from TRBV5-5 and TRBJ2-2, with 8 bases aligning to TRBD1. The sample taken for sequencing was peripheral blood. Here the CDR3 reads CASSGGTGTTGELFF. For the CDR3, the DNA is TGTGCCAGCAGCGGGGGGACAGGAACCACCGGGGAGCTGTTTTTT.